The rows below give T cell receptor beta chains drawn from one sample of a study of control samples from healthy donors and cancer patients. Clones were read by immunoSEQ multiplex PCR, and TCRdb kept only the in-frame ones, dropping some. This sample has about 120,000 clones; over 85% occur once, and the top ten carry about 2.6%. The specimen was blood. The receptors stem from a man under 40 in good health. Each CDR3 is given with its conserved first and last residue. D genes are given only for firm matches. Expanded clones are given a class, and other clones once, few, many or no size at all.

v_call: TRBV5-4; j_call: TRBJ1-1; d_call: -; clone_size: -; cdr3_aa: CASSGEWGSTEAFF; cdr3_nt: TGTGCCAGCAGCGGTGAGTGGGGGAGCACTGAAGCTTTCTTT
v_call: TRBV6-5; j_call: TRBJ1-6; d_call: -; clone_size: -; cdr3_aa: CASSFGPNYNSPLHF; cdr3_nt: TGTGCCAGCAGTTTCGGACCGAACTATAATTCACCCCTCCACTTT
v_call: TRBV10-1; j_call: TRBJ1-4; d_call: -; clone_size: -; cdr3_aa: CASSEGRLNEKLFF; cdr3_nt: TGCGCCAGCAGTGAAGGAAGACTTAATGAAAAACTGTTTTTT
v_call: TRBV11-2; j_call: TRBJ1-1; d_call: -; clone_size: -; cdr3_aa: CASSLGGGMAFF; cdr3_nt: TGTGCCAGCAGCTTAGGGGGGGGCATGGCTTTCTTT
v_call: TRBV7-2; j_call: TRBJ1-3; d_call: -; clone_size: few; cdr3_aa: CASSPLGGPGNTIYF; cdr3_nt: TGTGCCAGCAGCCCGTTGGGAGGACCTGGAAACACCATATATTTT
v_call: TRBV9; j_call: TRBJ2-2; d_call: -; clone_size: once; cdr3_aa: CASSVAGTRTADTGELFF; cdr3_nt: TGTGCCAGCAGCGTAGCGGGGACCCGGACAGCCGACACCGGGGAGCTGTTTTTT
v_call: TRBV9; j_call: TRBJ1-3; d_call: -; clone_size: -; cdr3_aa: CASSALSSGNTIYF; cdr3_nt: TGTGCCAGCAGCGCTCTCTCCTCTGGAAACACCATATATTTT
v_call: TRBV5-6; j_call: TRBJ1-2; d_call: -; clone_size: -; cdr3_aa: CASSSGPAGRYGYTF; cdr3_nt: TGTGCCAGCAGCTCCGGGCCGGCTGGGCGCTATGGCTACACCTTC
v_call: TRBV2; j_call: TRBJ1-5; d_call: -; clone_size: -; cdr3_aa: CASGFGPQHF; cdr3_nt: TGTGCCAGCGGTTTCGGGCCCCAGCATTTT
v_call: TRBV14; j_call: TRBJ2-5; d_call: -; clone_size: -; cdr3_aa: CASSQDRQRSETQYF; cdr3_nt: TGTGCCAGCAGCCAAGATAGACAACGGTCAGAGACCCAGTACTTC
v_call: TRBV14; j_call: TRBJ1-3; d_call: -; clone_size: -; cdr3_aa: CASSQGFPQGMRNTIYF; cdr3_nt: TGTGCCAGCAGCCAAGGGTTCCCGCAGGGGATGCGAAACACCATATATTTT
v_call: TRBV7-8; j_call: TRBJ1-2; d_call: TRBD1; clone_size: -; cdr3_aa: CASSPISGQGAYGYTF; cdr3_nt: TGTGCCAGCAGCCCTATCTCGGGACAGGGGGCTTATGGCTACACCTTC